The 2 T cell receptor beta chains listed next were all sequenced from one sample in a study of patients and donors after allogeneic stem cell transplantation (dated by TCRdb to the early 2020s). Library construction relied on RT-PCR. TCRdb lists the instrument as NextSeq 550. The public reads were reanalyzed by TCRdb: fastp trimming at Q25, MiXCR alignment, in-frame beta chains only. Each CDR3 protein gets just one entry, which takes the most common genes and DNA from the rows behind it. The sample has about 4,100 distinct CDR3 sequences on record, less than 25% of them singletons. The ten largest make up about a sixth of the sample. Input material: blood, either unsorted or a sorted T cell fraction (not recorded which). These receptors all stem from a human donor who was either an allogeneic HSCT recipient or a stem cell or donor lymphocyte infusion donor (not recorded which). It is not recorded whose cells these are; they may come from a transplant donor.

V gene TRBV30 combines with J gene TRBJ2-1; possible D gene TRBD1, 6 bases. Looked up from germline, CDR1 is GTSNPN and CDR2 is SVGIG (reference sequence). The CDR3 loop spans 15 amino acids. Trimming took 3 bases from V and 8 from J, leaving 20 bases between them. In DNA, the CDR3 is TGTGCCTGGAGGGCCCGGAACAGGGTCAGAGATGAGCAGTTCTTC. This sequence encodes CAWRARNRVRDEQFF. Full variable domain (outside the CDR3, taken from reference TRBV30 and TRBJ2-1): SQTIHQWPATLVQPVGSPLSLECTVEGTSNPNLYWYRQAAGRGLQLLFYSVGIGQISSEVPQNLSASRPQDRQFILSSKKLLLSDSGFYLCAWRARNRVRDEQFFGPGTRLTVL.

This clonotype was counted between two and nine times. The gene calls are TRBV6-2 or TRBV6-3 and TRBJ2-7; 8 nucleotides agree with TRBD2. The J segment lost 2 bases and the V segment lost 4 bases, leaving 4 bases of the junction unmatched. The CDR3 extends over 14 amino acids. Looked up from germline, CDR1 is MNHEY and CDR2 is SVGEGT. The CDR3 coding sequence is TGTGCCAGCAGTTTAAGAGCGGGAGCCTACGAGCAGTACTTC. It encodes CASSLRAGAYEQYF.